Reported below is one TCR beta chain. V lost 6 bases and J lost 6, with 18 bases in between. The CDR3 is 14 amino acids. The germline V gene encodes CDR1 SQVTM and CDR2 ANQGSEA. These data originate in a study of shared clonotypes between healthy human individuals. TCRdb keeps only in-frame clones here, not all; method: immunoSEQ multiplex PCR. This table has 500,000 to 550,000 clones, 95% to 97% appearing once. The specimen was naive CD4+ T cells sorted from blood. Described subset: CD45RA+ positively selected. The sequence derives from a woman in her twenties or thirties in good health. This chain connects TRBV29-1 to TRBJ2-1; D is unresolved. CDR3 amino acids: CSVAPREWANEQFF. CDR3 nucleotides: TGCAGCGTCGCCCCTAGGGAATGGGCCAATGAGCAGTTCTTC.